This T cell receptor beta chain appears in the sequencing data of a study of blood T cell repertoires in COVID-19. Study-level information: Samples came from the United States, Italy and Spain, spanning acute and convalescent COVID-19. Sources were T cells, B-cell-depleted T cells, or PBMCs; the material itself was cDNA or gDNA.

V was pared by 0 bases and J by 5 bases, with 7 bases of the junction left unmatched. CDR1 and CDR2 (germline): SQVTM, ANQGSEA. This CDR3 is built from 15 residues. Original handling: Reference gene primers were amplified, and this amplification served to estimate nucleated cell counts. Libraries were prepared by immunoSEQ multiplex PCR; TCRdb keeps only in-frame clonotypes and omits some of them. V and J calls and clone size are given by that table; D and trimming were obtained from the DNA. Of fewer than 200,000 clones in the sample, 87% were seen once. The gene calls are TRBV29-1 and TRBJ2-3; 8 nucleotides match TRBD2. Sample: peripheral blood. The receptor's source is an older woman who had recovered from COVID-19. The CDR3 sequence is CSVEDLAGGRDTQYF. In DNA, the CDR3 is TGCAGCGTTGAAGATCTTGCGGGGGGTAGAGATACGCAGTATTTT.